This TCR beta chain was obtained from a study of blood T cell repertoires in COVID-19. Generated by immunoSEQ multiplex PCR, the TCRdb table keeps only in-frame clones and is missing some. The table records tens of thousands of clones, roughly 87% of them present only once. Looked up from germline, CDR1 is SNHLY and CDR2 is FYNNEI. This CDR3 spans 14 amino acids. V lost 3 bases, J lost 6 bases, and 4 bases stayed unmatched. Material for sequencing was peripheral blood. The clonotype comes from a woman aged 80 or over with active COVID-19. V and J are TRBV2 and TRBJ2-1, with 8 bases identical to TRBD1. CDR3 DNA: TGTGCCAGCAGTGACCGGACAGGGCTCAATGAGCAGTTCTTC. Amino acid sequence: CASSDRTGLNEQFF. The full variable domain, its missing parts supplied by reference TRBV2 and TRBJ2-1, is EPEVTQTPSHQVTQMGQEVILRCVPISNHLYFYWYRQILGQKVEFLVSFYNNEISEKSEIFDDQFSVERPDGSNFTLKIRSTKLEDSAMYFCASSDRTGLNEQFFGPGTRLTVL.